The 7 T cell receptor beta chains below come from one sample, sequenced in a study of beta chain features in type 1 diabetes. All of the isolated RNA was reverse transcribed, so expressed TCRB transcripts were sequenced. Sequencing was performed with immunoSEQ multiplex PCR; in TCRdb, only in-frame clones are kept and a portion is missing. Here the sample spans around 200,000 clones, about 13% being singletons. Sequencing was performed on central memory CD4+ T cells from blood. The receptors come from a woman under 30 in good health.

V and J are TRBV28 and TRBJ1-5; D unresolved. The germline V gene encodes CDR1 MDHEN and CDR2 SYDVKM. V lost 11 bases and J 0 bases, leaving 17 bases between the germline ends. This CDR3 has 15 residues. CDR3 amino acids: CAFVGGKYSNQPQHF. The CDR3 region has the DNA TGTGCCTTTGTGGGAGGGAAATATAGCAATCAGCCCCAGCATTTT.

Only a few counts were recorded for this clone. The chain employs TRBV10-3 and TRBJ2-1, with D possibly TRBD1 on 5 matching bases. Germline CDR1 ENHRY, CDR2 SYGVKD. This CDR3 comprises 12 residues. Trimming took 6 bases from V and 7 from J, leaving 10 bases between them. The CDR3 DNA follows: TGTGCCATCAGCAGGGAAATGAATGAGCAGTTCTTC. It translates to CAISREMNEQFF.

The table lists this clone with a few counts. This chain joins TRBV2 and TRBJ2-5; the match to TRBD1 covers 8 bases. The CDR3 covers 14 residues. The J segment lost 5 bases and the V segment lost 11 bases, leaving 13 bases of the junction unmatched. Germline V gives CDR1 SNHLY, CDR2 FYNNEI. The CDR3, as DNA: TGTGCCGGTAAACGCAGGGGGCTGGGGGAGACCCAGTACTTC. Translated, it gives CAGKRRGLGETQYF.

In the case of this clone: Other DNA sequences in the same sample also yield this CDR3. J is TRBJ2-2 and V is TRBV9; 8 bases align to TRBD2. V was clipped by 0 bases and J by 2 bases; unmatched bases: 3. The length of the CDR3 is 16 residues. Germline values: CDR1 SGDLS, CDR2 YYNGEE. The CDR3 here is CASSVASGLNTGELFF. CDR3 nucleotide sequence: TGTGCCAGCAGCGTAGCTAGCGGGCTTAACACCGGGGAGCTGTTTTTT.

This clone was seen a few times. The chain employs TRBV6-4 and TRBJ2-2; a possible D gene is TRBD1 (5 bases). The length of the CDR3 is 13 residues. V was shortened by 5 bases and J by 6 bases, with 10 bases between the two germline ends. Germline V CDR1 and CDR2: MRHNA, SNTAGT. CDR3 residues: CASSLRQPGELFF. Here the CDR3 DNA reads TGTGCCAGCAGTCTTCGACAGCCCGGGGAGCTGTTTTTT.

This clone was seen a few times. This chain uses TRBV7-8 with TRBJ2-7; 13 bases are shared with TRBD2. This CDR3 region has 17 residues. Trimming removed 0 bases from V and 2 bases from J; junction bases left unmatched: 4. Per the germline V gene, CDR1 is SGHVS and CDR2 is FQNEAQ. This chain's CDR3 is CASSLAPGLAGTYEQYF. The CDR3 nucleotides are TGTGCCAGCAGCTTAGCCCCGGGACTAGCGGGAACCTACGAGCAGTACTTC.

This clone was seen a handful of times. This chain uses TRBV2 with TRBJ2-3, with D maybe TRBD1 (5 bases). The CDR3 contains 12 residues. Germline loops: CDR1 SNHLY, CDR2 FYNNEI. V was trimmed by 11 bases and J by 4 bases, leaving 13 bases between them. As DNA, the CDR3 is TGTGCCGGGGCGAGGTATCCAGATACGCAGTATTTT. Amino acid sequence: CAGARYPDTQYF.